What follows are 3 T cell receptor beta chains derived from one specimen sequenced in a study of HIV-infected patients and healthy controls. Roughly three months, about 14 weeks, into antiretroviral therapy, follow-up blood was collected. All unsorted peripheral T cells were captured because whole blood was used without fractionation. About 540 ng RNA was reverse transcribed with alpha and beta constant-region primers. Alpha and beta chain libraries were made separately by chain-specific third strand synthesis with multiplexing indices. Each CDR3 protein gets one entry after TCRdb re-called the 5' RACE reads with MiXCR. The repertoire consists of about 10,000 distinct CDR3 sequences, with 6% occurring once and the leading ten covering approximately 30%. The sample consisted of blood, taken during antiretroviral therapy. The receptor source for this set is an adult with HIV infection. The donor label of this sample is uncertain.

The chain is built from TRBV10-3 and TRBJ1-1; D is unclear. V was clipped by 0 bases and J by 6 bases, with 5 bases between them. The CDR3 sequence is 12 residues long. Germline CDR1 reads ENHRY; CDR2 reads SYGVKD. CDR3 sequence reads: CAISESSSEAFF. The CDR3 region has the DNA TGTGCCATCAGTGAGTCTTCCTCTGAAGCTTTCTTT.

The chain combines TRBV7-2 with TRBJ2-6, with unresolved D. The V gene's germline CDR1 is SGHTA and CDR2 FQGNSA. This CDR3 region has 13 residues. V was pared by 3 bases and J by 3 bases, with 3 bases between. The CDR3 region is CASSFFGANVLTF. The DNA of the CDR3 is TGTGCCAGCAGCTTTTTTGGGGCCAACGTCCTGACTTTC.

This clonotype has at least ten counts. V is TRBV4-3 and J is TRBJ2-3; TRBD2 aligns across 8 bases. From germline, CDR1 is LGHNA and CDR2 YSLEER. V shed 0 bases and J 1 base; nucleotides not matched to a gene: 12. The CDR3 loop spans 19 amino acids. The CDR3 coding sequence is TGCGCCAGCAGCCAAGAACTAACGGGGGGGCTCTTGGGCACAGATACGCAGTATTTT. As protein: CASSQELTGGLLGTDTQYF.